These 5 T cell receptor beta chains came from one sample sequenced in a study of T-cell memory formation after mild COVID-19. TCRdb recomputed calls from the 5' RACE reads with MiXCR, one row per CDR3 protein. The sample contains approximately 410,000 distinct CDR3 sequences, more than 20% of which appear only once. The sequenced material came from PBMCs or a T cell subset sorted from them (not recorded which). These receptors originate from an adult woman who had mild COVID-19 (a few samples of this study predate the infection). Cell type and time point are not known.

This clonotype was observed a handful of times. The junction does not match germline at one end; this may be a read error. V is TRBV7-7 and J is TRBJ2-7; 10 bases agree with TRBD1. Per germline, CDR1 SSHAT and CDR2 FNYEAQ (reference sequence). This CDR3 is 16 amino acids long. This CDR3 is CASSLAPGTGVYEQYF. CDR3 in DNA: TGTGCTAGCAGCTTAGCGCCCGGGACAGGGGTCTACGAGCAGTACTTC.

This clonotype was found a few times. The chain is built from TRBV5-1 and TRBJ1-1, with D unclear. The germline V gene encodes CDR1 SGHRS and CDR2 YFSETQ. V lost 1 base to trimming and J lost 8 bases, with 15 bases between them. The CDR3 runs to 14 residues. CDR3 nucleotide sequence: TGCGCCAGCAGCTTGACGGAAAAAAGCCCCGAAGCTTTCTTT. Translation gives CASSLTEKSPEAFF.

Only a few counts were recorded for this clonotype. V gene TRBV20-1 combines with J gene TRBJ2-3; D might be TRBD2 (5 bases). There are 15 residues in the CDR3. The germline V gene has CDR1 DFQATT and CDR2 SNEGSKA (reference sequence). V was shortened by 6 bases and J by 4 bases, with 20 bases between the two germline ends. The DNA of the CDR3 is TGCAGTGCGGCGCCTCGCCTCCGGGGATCAGATACGCAGTATTTT. The encoded protein is CSAAPRLRGSDTQYF.

The V gene is TRBV19, the J gene TRBJ1-6; a weak D match, TRBD1 (5 bases). The CDR3 totals 12 residues. Trimming cost V 9 bases and J 14 bases, with 17 bases left between them. Looked up from germline, CDR1 is LNHDA and CDR2 is SQIVND (reference sequence). CDR3 bases: TGTGCCAGCGGGTTGGGGCCTGGGACCCTCCACTTT. Protein: CASGLGPGTLHF.

There are a few counts of this clonotype. The J gene is TRBJ1-1, the V gene TRBV12-3 or TRBV12-4; tentative D call: TRBD1 (5 bases). Trimming cost V 2 bases and J 6 bases, with 16 bases left between them. The CDR3 spans 15 residues. This chain's CDR3 is CASSLSVRDGSEAFF. The CDR3 nucleotides are TGTGCCAGCAGTTTATCCGTACGGGACGGTTCTGAAGCTTTCTTT.